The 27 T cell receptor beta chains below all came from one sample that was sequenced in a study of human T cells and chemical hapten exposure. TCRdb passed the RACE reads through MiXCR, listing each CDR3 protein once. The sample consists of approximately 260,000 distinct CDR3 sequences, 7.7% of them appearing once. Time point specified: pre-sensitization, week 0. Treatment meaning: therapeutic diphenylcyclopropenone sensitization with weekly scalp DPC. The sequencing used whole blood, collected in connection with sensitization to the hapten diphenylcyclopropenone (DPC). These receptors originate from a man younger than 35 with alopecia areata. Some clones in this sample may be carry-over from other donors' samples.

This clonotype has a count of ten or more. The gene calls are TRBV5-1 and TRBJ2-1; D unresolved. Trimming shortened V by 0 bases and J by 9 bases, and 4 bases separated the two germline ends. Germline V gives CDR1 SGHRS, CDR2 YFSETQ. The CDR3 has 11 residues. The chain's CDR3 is CASSLGREQFF. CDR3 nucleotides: TGCGCCAGCAGCTTGGGGCGTGAGCAGTTCTTC.

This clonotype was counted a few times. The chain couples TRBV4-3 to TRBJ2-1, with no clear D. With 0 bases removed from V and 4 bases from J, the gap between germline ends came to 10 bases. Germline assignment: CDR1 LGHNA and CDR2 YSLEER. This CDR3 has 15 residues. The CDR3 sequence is CASSQDATLYNEQFF. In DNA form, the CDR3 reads TGCGCCAGCAGCCAAGATGCGACACTATACAATGAGCAGTTCTTC.

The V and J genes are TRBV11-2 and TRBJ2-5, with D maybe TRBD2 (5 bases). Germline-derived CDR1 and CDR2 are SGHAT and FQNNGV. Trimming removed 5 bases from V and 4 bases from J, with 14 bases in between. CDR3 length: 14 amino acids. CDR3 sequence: CASSPAGRAETQYF. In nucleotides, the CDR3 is TGTGCCAGCAGCCCCGCGGGCCGCGCAGAGACCCAGTACTTC.

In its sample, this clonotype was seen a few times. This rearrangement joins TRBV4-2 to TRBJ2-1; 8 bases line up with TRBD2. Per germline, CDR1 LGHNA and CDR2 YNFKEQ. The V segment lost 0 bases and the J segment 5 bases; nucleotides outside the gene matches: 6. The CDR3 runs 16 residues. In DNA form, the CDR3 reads TGTGCCAGCAGCCAAGATCGGGCGGGGGGCCACAATGAGCAGTTCTTC. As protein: CASSQDRAGGHNEQFF.

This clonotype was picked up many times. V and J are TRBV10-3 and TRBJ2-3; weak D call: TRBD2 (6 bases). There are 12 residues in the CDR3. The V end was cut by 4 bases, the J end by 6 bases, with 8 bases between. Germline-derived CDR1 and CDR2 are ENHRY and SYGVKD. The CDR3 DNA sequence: TGTGCCATCAGTGCGAGCGGGGATACGCAGTATTTT. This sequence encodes CAISASGDTQYF.

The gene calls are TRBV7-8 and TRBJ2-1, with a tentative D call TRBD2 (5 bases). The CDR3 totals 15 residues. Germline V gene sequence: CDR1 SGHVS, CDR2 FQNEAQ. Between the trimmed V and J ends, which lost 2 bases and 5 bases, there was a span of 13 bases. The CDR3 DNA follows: TGTGCCAGCAGCTTACCAGCTAGAGGGCACAATGAGCAGTTCTTC. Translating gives CASSLPARGHNEQFF.

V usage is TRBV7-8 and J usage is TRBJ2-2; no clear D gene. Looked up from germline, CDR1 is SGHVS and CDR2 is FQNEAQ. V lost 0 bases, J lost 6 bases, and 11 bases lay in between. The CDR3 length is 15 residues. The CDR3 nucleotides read TGTGCCAGCAGCTTAGCCCCGGATAGCTCCGGGGAGCTGTTTTTT. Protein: CASSLAPDSSGELFF. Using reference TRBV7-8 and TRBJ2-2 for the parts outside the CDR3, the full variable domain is GAGVSQSPRYKVAKRGQDVALRCDPISGHVSLFWYQQALGQGPEFLTYFQNEAQLDKSGLPSDRFFAERPEGSVSTLKIQRTQQEDSAVYLCASSLAPDSSGELFFGEGSRLTVL.

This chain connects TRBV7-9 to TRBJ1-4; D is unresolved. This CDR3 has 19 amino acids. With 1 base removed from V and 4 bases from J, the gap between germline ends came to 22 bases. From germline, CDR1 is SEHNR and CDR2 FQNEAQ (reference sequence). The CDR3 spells CASSLVDFRRPFLNEKLFF. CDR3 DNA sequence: TGTGCCAGCAGCTTAGTAGATTTTAGGCGACCGTTTCTTAATGAAAAACTGTTTTTT.

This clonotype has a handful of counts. The CDR3 protein is CASSRRDRDYGYTF. CDR3 DNA sequence: TGCGCCAGCAGCCGCCGAGACAGGGACTATGGCTACACCTTC. The V gene is TRBV4-1, the J gene TRBJ1-2, with 7 bases matching TRBD1. Germline V CDR1 and CDR2: MGHRA, YSYEKL. Unmatched junction bases numbered 5, after V lost 4 bases and J lost 3 bases. The CDR3 runs to 14 residues.

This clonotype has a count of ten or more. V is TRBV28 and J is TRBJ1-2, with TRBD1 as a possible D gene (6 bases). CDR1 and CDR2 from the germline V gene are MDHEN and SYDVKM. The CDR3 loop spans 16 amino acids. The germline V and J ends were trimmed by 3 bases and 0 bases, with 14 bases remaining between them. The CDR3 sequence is CASSFSDRRTNYGYTF. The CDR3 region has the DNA TGTGCCAGCAGTTTTTCAGACAGGCGAACTAACTATGGCTACACCTTC.

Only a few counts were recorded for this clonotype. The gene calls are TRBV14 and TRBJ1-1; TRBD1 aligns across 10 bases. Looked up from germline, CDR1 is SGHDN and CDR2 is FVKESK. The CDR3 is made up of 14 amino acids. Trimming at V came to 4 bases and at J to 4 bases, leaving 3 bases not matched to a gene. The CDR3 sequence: CASSPWDRGTEAFF. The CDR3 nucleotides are TGTGCCAGCAGCCCTTGGGACAGGGGCACTGAAGCTTTCTTT.

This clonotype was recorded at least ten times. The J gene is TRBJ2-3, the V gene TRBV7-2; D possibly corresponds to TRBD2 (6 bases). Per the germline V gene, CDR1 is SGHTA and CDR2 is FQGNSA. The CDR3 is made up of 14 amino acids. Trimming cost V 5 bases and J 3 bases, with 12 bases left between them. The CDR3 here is CASSNWLATDTQYF. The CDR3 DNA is TGTGCCAGCAGCAACTGGCTAGCGACAGATACGCAGTATTTT.

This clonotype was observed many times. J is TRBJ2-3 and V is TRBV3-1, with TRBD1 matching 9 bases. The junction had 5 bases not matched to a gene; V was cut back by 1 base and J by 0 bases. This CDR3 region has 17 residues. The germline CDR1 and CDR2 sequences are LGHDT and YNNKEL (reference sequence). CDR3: CASSQVRDRASTDTQYF. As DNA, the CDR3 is TGTGCCAGCAGCCAAGTTCGGGACAGGGCCAGCACAGATACGCAGTATTTT.

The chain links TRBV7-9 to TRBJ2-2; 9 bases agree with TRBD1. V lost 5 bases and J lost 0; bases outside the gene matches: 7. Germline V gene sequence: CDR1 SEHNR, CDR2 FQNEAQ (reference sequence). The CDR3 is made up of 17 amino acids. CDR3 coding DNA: TGTGCCAGCAGCCCGGGACAGGGACGTTCGAACACCGGGGAGCTGTTTTTT. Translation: CASSPGQGRSNTGELFF.

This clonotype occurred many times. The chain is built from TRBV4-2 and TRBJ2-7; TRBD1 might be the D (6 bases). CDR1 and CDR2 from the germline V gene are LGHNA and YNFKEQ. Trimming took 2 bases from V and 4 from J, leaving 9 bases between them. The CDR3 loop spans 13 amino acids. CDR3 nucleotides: TGTGCCAGCAGCCAACACACAGGGTACGAGCAGTACTTC. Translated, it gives CASSQHTGYEQYF.

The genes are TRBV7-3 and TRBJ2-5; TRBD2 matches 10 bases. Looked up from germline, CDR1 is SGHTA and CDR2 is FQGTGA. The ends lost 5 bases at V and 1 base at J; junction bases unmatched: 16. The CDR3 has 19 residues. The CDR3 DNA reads TGTGCCAGCAGCCCCCAATCAGCGTCTCTAGCGGGGGTCCAAGAGACCCAGTACTTC. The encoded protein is CASSPQSASLAGVQETQYF. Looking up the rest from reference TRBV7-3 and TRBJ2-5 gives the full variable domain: GAGVSQTPSNKVTEKGKYVELRCDPISGHTALYWYRQSLGQGPEFLIYFQGTGAADDSGLPNDRFFAVRPEGSVSTLKIQRTERGDSAVYLCASSPQSASLAGVQETQYFGPGTRLLVL.

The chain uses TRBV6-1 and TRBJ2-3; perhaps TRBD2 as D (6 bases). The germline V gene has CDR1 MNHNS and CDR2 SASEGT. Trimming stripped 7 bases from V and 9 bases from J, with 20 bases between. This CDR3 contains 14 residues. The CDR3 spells CASTIRGGFVTQYF. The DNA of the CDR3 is TGTGCCAGCACCATCCGGGGAGGTTTCGTGACGCAGTATTTT.

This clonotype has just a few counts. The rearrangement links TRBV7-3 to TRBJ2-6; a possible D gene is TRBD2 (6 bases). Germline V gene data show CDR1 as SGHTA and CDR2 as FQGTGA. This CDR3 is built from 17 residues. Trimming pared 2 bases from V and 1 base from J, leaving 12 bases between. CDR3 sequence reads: CASSLAGLRSGANVLTF. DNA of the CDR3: TGTGCCAGCAGCTTAGCGGGACTGAGATCTGGGGCCAACGTCCTGACTTTC.

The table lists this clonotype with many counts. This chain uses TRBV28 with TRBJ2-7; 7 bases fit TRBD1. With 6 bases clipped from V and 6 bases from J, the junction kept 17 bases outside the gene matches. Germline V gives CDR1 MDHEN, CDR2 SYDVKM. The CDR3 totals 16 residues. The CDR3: CASSPYAGTVRAEQYF. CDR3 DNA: TGTGCCAGCAGCCCCTATGCCGGGACAGTCCGGGCCGAGCAGTACTTC.

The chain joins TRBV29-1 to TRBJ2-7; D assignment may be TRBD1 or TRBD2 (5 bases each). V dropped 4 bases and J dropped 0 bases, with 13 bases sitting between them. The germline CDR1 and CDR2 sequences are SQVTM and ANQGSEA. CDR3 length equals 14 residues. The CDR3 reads CSVAGTLSSYEQYF. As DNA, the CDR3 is TGCAGCGTTGCCGGGACGCTGAGCTCCTACGAGCAGTACTTC.

CDR3 protein: CASSHYVRLAGDTQYF. In DNA form, the CDR3 reads TGTGCCAGCAGCCATTATGTGAGATTAGCGGGCGATACGCAGTATTTT. This chain joins TRBV7-2 and TRBJ2-3, with TRBD2 matching over 7 bases. The CDR3 spans 16 residues. Looked up from germline, CDR1 is SGHTA and CDR2 is FQGNSA. With 5 bases clipped from V and 6 bases from J, the junction kept 14 bases outside the gene matches.

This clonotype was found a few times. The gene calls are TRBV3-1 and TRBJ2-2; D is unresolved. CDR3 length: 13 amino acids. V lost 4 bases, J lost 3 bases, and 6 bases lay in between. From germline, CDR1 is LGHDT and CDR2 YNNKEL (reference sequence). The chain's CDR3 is CASSPLYTGELFF. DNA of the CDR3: TGTGCCAGCAGCCCGCTCTACACCGGGGAGCTGTTTTTT.

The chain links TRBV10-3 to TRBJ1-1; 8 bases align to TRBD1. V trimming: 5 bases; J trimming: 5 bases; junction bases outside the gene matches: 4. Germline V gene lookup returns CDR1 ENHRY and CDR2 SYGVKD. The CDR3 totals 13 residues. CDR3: CAISKQGGTEAFF. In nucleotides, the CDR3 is TGTGCCATCAGTAAACAGGGGGGTACTGAAGCTTTCTTT.

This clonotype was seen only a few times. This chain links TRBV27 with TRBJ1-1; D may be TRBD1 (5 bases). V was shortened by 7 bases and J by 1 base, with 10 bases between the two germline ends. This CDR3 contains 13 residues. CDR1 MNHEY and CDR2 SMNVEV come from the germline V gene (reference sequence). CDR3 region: CASIRQPNTEAFF. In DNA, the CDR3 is TGTGCCAGCATCCGACAGCCGAACACTGAAGCTTTCTTT.

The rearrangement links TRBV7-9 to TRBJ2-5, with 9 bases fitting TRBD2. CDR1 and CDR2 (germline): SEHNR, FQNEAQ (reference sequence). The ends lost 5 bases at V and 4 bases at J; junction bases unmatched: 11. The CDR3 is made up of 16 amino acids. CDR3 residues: CASSPSSGGPSETQYF. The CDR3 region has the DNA TGTGCCAGCAGCCCAAGTAGCGGGGGACCTTCAGAGACCCAGTACTTC.

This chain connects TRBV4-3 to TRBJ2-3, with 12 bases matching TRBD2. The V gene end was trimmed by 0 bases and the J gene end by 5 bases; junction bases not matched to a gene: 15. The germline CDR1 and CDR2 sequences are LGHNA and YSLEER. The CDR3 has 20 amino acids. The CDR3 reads CASSQDSRRRASGREDTQYF. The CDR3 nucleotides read TGCGCCAGCAGCCAAGATTCCCGCCGACGGGCTAGCGGGAGGGAAGATACGCAGTATTTT.

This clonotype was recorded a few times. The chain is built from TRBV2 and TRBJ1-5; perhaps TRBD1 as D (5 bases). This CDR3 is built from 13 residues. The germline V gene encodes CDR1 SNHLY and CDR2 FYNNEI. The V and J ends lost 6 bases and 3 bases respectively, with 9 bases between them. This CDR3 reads CASRRDFNQPQHF. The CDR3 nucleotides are TGTGCCAGCAGGAGGGACTTCAATCAGCCCCAGCATTTT.